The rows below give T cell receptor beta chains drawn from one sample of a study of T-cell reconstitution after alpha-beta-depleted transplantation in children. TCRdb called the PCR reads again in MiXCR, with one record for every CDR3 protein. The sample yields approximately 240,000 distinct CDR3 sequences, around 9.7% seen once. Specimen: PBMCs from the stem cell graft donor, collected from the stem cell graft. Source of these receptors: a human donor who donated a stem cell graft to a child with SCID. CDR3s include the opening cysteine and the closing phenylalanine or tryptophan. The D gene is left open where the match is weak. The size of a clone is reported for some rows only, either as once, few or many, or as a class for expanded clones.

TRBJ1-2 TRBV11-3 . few CASSLGSGFYGYTF TGTGCCAGCAGCTTAGGAAGCGGATTCTATGGCTACACCTTC
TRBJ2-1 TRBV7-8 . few CASSLALGGQTDEQFF TGTGCCAGCAGCTTAGCTCTCGGGGGACAGACGGATGAGCAGTTCTTC
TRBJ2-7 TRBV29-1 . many CSVGGGVISDEQYF TGCAGCGTTGGTGGCGGGGTAATATCGGACGAGCAGTACTTC
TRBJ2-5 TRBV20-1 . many CSASRLGLETQYF TGCAGTGCTAGTCGTTTGGGGCTAGAGACCCAGTACTTC
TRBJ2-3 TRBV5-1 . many CASSLVGGLSTDTQYF TGCGCCAGCAGCTTGGTGGGCGGGCTGAGCACAGATACGCAGTATTTT
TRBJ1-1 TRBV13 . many CASSQQGDTEAFF TGTGCCAGCAGCCAACAGGGTGACACTGAAGCTTTCTTT
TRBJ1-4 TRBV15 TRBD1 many CATEDRDEKLFF TGTGCCACCGAGGACAGGGACGAAAAACTGTTTTTT
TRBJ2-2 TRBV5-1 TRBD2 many CASSLSGGNTGELFF TGCGCCAGCAGCCTTAGCGGGGGGAACACCGGGGAGCTGTTTTTT
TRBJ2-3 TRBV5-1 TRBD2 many CASSGGRGIDTQYF TGCGCCAGCAGCGGAGGGCGGGGGATAGATACGCAGTATTTT
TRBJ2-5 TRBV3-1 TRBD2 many CASSQEGTSGGEQETQYF TGTGCCAGCAGCCAAGAAGGGACTAGCGGGGGAGAACAAGAGACCCAGTACTTC
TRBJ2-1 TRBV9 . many CASSGQSKILGYNEQFF TGTGCCAGCAGCGGGCAGTCGAAGATCCTTGGTTACAATGAGCAGTTCTTC
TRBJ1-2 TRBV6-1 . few CASWGGNRVGYYGYTF TGTGCCAGCTGGGGTGGTAACAGGGTGGGGTACTATGGCTACACCTTC
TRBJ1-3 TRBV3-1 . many CASSQEGGNTIYF TGTGCCAGCAGCCAAGAGGGTGGAAACACCATATATTTT
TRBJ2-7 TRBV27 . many CASSPGVSYEQYF TGTGCCAGCAGTCCGGGGGTCTCCTACGAGCAGTACTTC
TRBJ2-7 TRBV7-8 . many CASSSTGIYEQYF TGTGCCAGCAGCTCAACAGGGATCTACGAGCAGTACTTC
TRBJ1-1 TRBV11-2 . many CASSLDRGGGMNTEAFF TGTGCCAGCAGCTTAGATCGAGGGGGTGGAATGAACACTGAAGCTTTCTTT
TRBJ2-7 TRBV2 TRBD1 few CASSKETGRIYEQYF TGTGCCAGCAGCAAGGAGACAGGGAGAATCTACGAGCAGTACTTC
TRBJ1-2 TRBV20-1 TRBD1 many CSASRDSNYGYTF TGCAGTGCTAGCCGGGACAGCAACTATGGCTACACCTTC
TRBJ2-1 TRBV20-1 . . CCVWGQAPGLLWDEQFF TGCTGTGTCTGGGGCCAGGCTCCGGGGTTGCTTTGGGATGAGCAGTTCTTC
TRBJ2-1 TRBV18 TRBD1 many CASSPQGPTGGSYNEQFF TGTGCCAGCTCACCACAGGGCCCTACAGGGGGCTCCTACAATGAGCAGTTCTTC
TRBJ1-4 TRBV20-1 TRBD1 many CSAGRQGSEKLFF TGCAGTGCTGGCAGACAGGGTAGTGAAAAACTGTTTTTT
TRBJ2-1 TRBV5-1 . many CASRTDEGRYNEQFF TGCGCCAGCAGGACCGATGAGGGACGGTACAATGAGCAGTTCTTC